The 24 T cell receptor beta chains listed next were all sequenced from one sample in a study of OX40 agonist ivuxolimab in advanced cancers. Clones were read by immunoSEQ multiplex PCR, and TCRdb kept only the in-frame ones, dropping some. The repertoire has about 50,000 clones, about 90% of them found once; the top ten carry 6% to 8%. The input for sequencing was CD4+ or CD8+ T cells sorted from blood, taken in a trial of the OX40 agonist ivuxolimab. Receptors were obtained from an adult with an advanced solid tumor such as melanoma, head and neck, liver or kidney cancer.

The gene calls are TRBV5-5 and TRBJ2-1, with 7 bases fitting TRBD1. This CDR3 spans 15 amino acids. CDR1 is SGHKS, CDR2 YYEKEE, per germline (reference sequence). J gave up 5 bases and V 0 bases, and 5 bases lay outside the gene matches. CDR3 region: CASSLEATGHNEQFF. CDR3 sequence (DNA): TGTGCCAGCAGCTTGGAGGCGACAGGGCACAATGAGCAGTTCTTC.

This rearrangement joins TRBV19 to TRBJ1-1; perhaps TRBD1 as D (6 bases). From germline, CDR1 is LNHDA and CDR2 SQIVND (reference sequence). The CDR3 length is 14 residues. The V end was cut by 3 bases, the J end by 4 bases, with 12 bases between. The CDR3 reads CASSMGGRATEAFF. The CDR3 region has the DNA TGTGCCAGTAGTATGGGGGGGCGCGCCACTGAAGCTTTCTTT. Full variable domain (remainder filled in from reference TRBV19 and TRBJ1-1): DGGITQSPKYLFRKEGQNVTLSCEQNLNHDAMYWYRQDPGQGLRLIYYSQIVNDFQKGDIAEGYSVSREKKESFPLTVTSAQKNPTAFYLCASSMGGRATEAFFGQGTRLTVV.

By its share, this clone is medium-sized. The chain recombines TRBV19 with TRBJ2-7, with 9 bases aligning to TRBD2. After removal of 2 bases from V and 5 bases from J, the junction contained 7 bases not matched to a gene. Germline V lookup: CDR1 LNHDA, CDR2 SQIVND (reference sequence). The CDR3 sequence is 15 residues long. CDR3 nucleotides: TGTGCCAGTAGTATAACGTCCAGCGGGGGGAACGAGCAGTACTTC. Its translation: CASSITSSGGNEQYF.

This clone was found a few times. J is TRBJ1-1 and V is TRBV7-9; D might be TRBD1 (6 bases). The length of the CDR3 is 14 residues. V was clipped by 5 bases and J by 0 bases, with 10 bases between them. Germline loops: CDR1 SEHNR, CDR2 FQNEAQ (reference sequence). The CDR3 sequence: CASSTGTLNTEAFF. The CDR3, as DNA: TGTGCCAGCAGCACCGGGACATTGAACACTGAAGCTTTCTTT.

J is TRBJ2-7 and V is TRBV6-1; D gene ambiguous. Trimming removed 4 bases from V and 7 bases from J, with 14 bases in between. The CDR3 is 13 residues long. In germline, CDR1 is MNHNS, CDR2 SASEGT. The DNA of the CDR3 is TGTGCCAGCAGTGGGGCACCTGCCCGGGAGCAGTACTTC. Its translation: CASSGAPAREQYF.

The chain joins TRBV6-5 to TRBJ1-3, with 7 bases aligning to TRBD1. The germline gives CDR1 MNHEY, CDR2 SVGAGI. This CDR3 is 14 amino acids long. V dropped 5 bases and J dropped 0; count of bases not matched to a gene: 1. The CDR3, as DNA: TGTGCCAGCAGTGGGGACAGCTCTGGAAACACCATATATTTT. Amino acid sequence: CASSGDSSGNTIYF.

V and J are TRBV6-5 and TRBJ1-1, with D possibly matching TRBD1 (6 bases). V was cut by 6 bases and J by 4 bases, with 15 bases left in between. The CDR3 extends over 14 amino acids. The germline gives CDR1 MNHEY, CDR2 SVGAGI. The CDR3 sequence: CASSTGAGITEAFF. The CDR3 bases are TGTGCCAGCAGCACGGGGGCAGGGATCACTGAAGCTTTCTTT.

The J gene is TRBJ1-4, the V gene TRBV11-2; the match to TRBD1 covers 10 bases. Trimming at V came to 6 bases and at J to 8 bases, leaving 12 bases not matched to a gene. The CDR3 extends over 16 amino acids. CDR1 and CDR2 (germline): SGHAT, FQNNGV. DNA for the CDR3: TGTGCCAGCAGACCCGGGACAGGGGTCATCGACGAAAAACTGTTTTTT. This translates into CASRPGTGVIDEKLFF.

The chain carries TRBV6-1 and TRBJ1-2; the D is unclear. CDR1 is MNHNS and CDR2 is SASEGT in the germline V gene. The V end was cut by 0 bases, the J end by 8 bases, with 13 bases between. The CDR3 runs 14 residues. The CDR3 DNA reads as TGTGCCAGCAGTGAAGCGTGGTCAAGGAACGGCTACACCTTC. Residues: CASSEAWSRNGYTF.

The rearrangement links TRBV10-2 to TRBJ1-5; no definite D call. Germline loops: CDR1 WSHSY, CDR2 SAAADI. CDR3 length equals 15 residues. V lost 0 bases, J lost 7 bases, and 13 bases lay in between. The CDR3 coding sequence is TGCGCCAGCAGTGAGTCCATAAGGGCCCACCAGCCCCAGCATTTT. Translation: CASSESIRAHQPQHF.

The chain links TRBV19 to TRBJ2-7; D remains ambiguous. Germline CDR1 LNHDA, CDR2 SQIVND (reference sequence). V was cut by 1 base and J by 2 bases, with 12 bases left in between. The CDR3 spans 15 residues. Here the CDR3 DNA reads TGTGCCAGTAGTATAGGGTCAGGAGTTGCCTACGAGCAGTACTTC. This encodes CASSIGSGVAYEQYF.

The V gene is TRBV5-3, the J gene TRBJ1-2; possible D gene TRBD1, 5 bases. TRBV5-3 is flagged as an ORF with uncertain function. There are 15 residues in the CDR3. Trimming removed 3 bases from V and 3 bases from J, with 15 bases in between. DNA for the CDR3: TGTGCCAGAAGCTCCGACCCGGGGGTCGACTATGGCTACACCTTC. Its protein product is CARSSDPGVDYGYTF.

The V and J genes are TRBV2 and TRBJ2-5, with TRBD1 identical over 9 bases. In germline, CDR1 is SNHLY, CDR2 FYNNEI. The junction had 8 bases not matched to a gene; V was cut back by 6 bases and J by 3 bases. CDR3 size: 15 residues. Here the CDR3 DNA reads TGTGCCAGCAGCGTGTGGGACAGGGATGAAGAGACCCAGTACTTC. This translates into CASSVWDRDEETQYF.

V is TRBV21-1 and J is TRBJ2-4. TRBV21-1 is an annotated pseudogene. The CDR3 runs 16 residues. The CDR3 protein is CASSNRGPAAKNIQYF. Written as DNA, the CDR3 is TGTGCCAGCAGCAACCGGGGCCCGGCGGCCAAAAACATTCAGTACTTC.

The gene calls are TRBV14 and TRBJ1-1, with a weak D call TRBD1 (6 bases). V was shortened by 0 bases and J by 1 base, with 12 bases between the two germline ends. The germline CDR1 and CDR2 sequences are SGHDN and FVKESK. The CDR3 totals 16 residues. In DNA form, the CDR3 reads TGTGCCAGCAGCCAAGATGGTACGGGGGCGAACACTGAAGCTTTCTTT. Amino acids: CASSQDGTGANTEAFF.

The chain carries TRBV29-1 and TRBJ1-4; 7 nucleotides match TRBD1. V was pared by 3 bases and J by 0 bases, with 7 bases of the junction left unmatched. The V gene's germline CDR1 is SQVTM and CDR2 ANQGSEA. This CDR3 spans 16 amino acids. The CDR3, as DNA: TGCAGCGTTGATGGGGGGGGACAGTCAACTAATGAAAAACTGTTTTTT. Protein product: CSVDGGGQSTNEKLFF.

This sequence joins TRBV27 and TRBJ2-2; 7 nucleotides align to TRBD1. Per germline, CDR1 MNHEY and CDR2 SMNVEV (reference sequence). The CDR3 contains 14 residues. Trimming removed 6 bases from V and 4 bases from J; junction bases left unmatched: 5. CDR3 residues: CASRHNRGTGELFF. For the CDR3, the DNA is TGTGCCAGCAGGCACAACAGGGGCACCGGGGAGCTGTTTTTT.

The V and J genes are TRBV9 and TRBJ2-1, with D maybe TRBD2 (5 bases). Germline V gene sequence: CDR1 SGDLS, CDR2 YYNGEE. CDR3 length: 13 residues. V dropped 0 bases and J dropped 8 bases, with 9 bases sitting between them. The CDR3 DNA sequence: TGTGCCAGCAGCGTAGTCCAGGAGGATGAGCAGTTCTTC. It encodes CASSVVQEDEQFF.

The chain has TRBV13 and TRBJ2-3; 9 positions agree with TRBD2. This CDR3 has 17 amino acids. Germline loops: CDR1 PRHDT, CDR2 FYEKMQ (reference sequence). Unmatched junction bases numbered 12, after V lost 8 bases and J lost 0 bases. CDR3 loop: CASFSGAGGPSTDTQYF. In DNA form, the CDR3 reads TGTGCCAGCTTTTCGGGTGCGGGGGGGCCGAGCACAGATACGCAGTATTTT. Full variable domain (rest looked up from reference TRBV13 and TRBJ2-3): AAGVIQSPRHLIKEKRETATLKCYPIPRHDTVYWYQQGPGQDPQFLISFYEKMQSDKGSIPDRFSAQQFSDYHSELNMSSLELGDSALYFCASFSGAGGPSTDTQYFGPGTRLTVL.

CDR3 DNA: TGTGCCAGCAGCGCGGACAGGGTCGAGACCTTC. It codes for CASSADRVETF. V and J are TRBV5-4 and TRBJ1-2; 8 nucleotides line up with TRBD1. CDR3 length: 11 residues. Germline CDR1 is SGHNT and CDR2 is YYREEE (reference sequence). V gave up 4 bases and J gave up 14 bases; unmatched junction bases: 7.

Concerning this clone itself: Other nucleotide sequences from this sample produce the same CDR3. The chain joins TRBV27 to TRBJ1-6, with D uncertain. Germline values: CDR1 MNHEY, CDR2 SMNVEV (reference sequence). The CDR3 totals 12 residues. V was trimmed by 5 bases and J by 6 bases, leaving 5 bases between them. The CDR3 DNA sequence: TGTGCCAGCAGTCCCATTAATTCACCCCTCCACTTT. Protein product: CASSPINSPLHF.

This clone was seen a single time. J is TRBJ2-5 and V is TRBV5-1; D remains unclear. The CDR3 contains 13 residues. The V and J ends lost 7 bases and 4 bases respectively, with 14 bases between them. Germline V lookup: CDR1 SGHRS, CDR2 YFSETQ. DNA of the CDR3: TGCGCCAGCCTCGATGAGTGGGGAGAGACCCAGTACTTC. Its protein product is CASLDEWGETQYF. The whole variable domain, filled in from reference TRBV5-1 and TRBJ2-5, reads KAGVTQTPRYLIKTRGQQVTLSCSPISGHRSVSWYQQTPGQGLQFLFEYFSETQRNKGNFPGRFSGRQFSNSRSEMNVSTLELGDSALYLCASLDEWGETQYFGPGTRLLVL.

To note about this clone: At one end the junction does not follow the germline gene, possibly because of a read error. The V call is TRBV5-6, the J call TRBJ2-7; 7 bases match TRBD1. The germline V gene has CDR1 SGHDT and CDR2 YYEEEE. This CDR3 is built from 14 residues. The DNA for the CDR3 is TGTGCCAGCAGCTTGGGACAGGGATCCTTCGAGCAGTACTTC. Its protein is CASSLGQGSFEQYF.

This clone was detected only once. This rearrangement joins TRBV15 to TRBJ2-3; 11 bases match TRBD2. Trimming took 3 bases from V and 0 from J; bases not matched to a gene: 8. CDR3 length equals 18 residues. CDR1 and CDR2 (germline): LNHNV, YYDKDF (reference sequence). The CDR3 reads CATSRRVSGGESTDTQYF. CDR3 nucleotide sequence: TGTGCCACCAGCAGGCGAGTTAGCGGGGGGGAAAGCACAGATACGCAGTATTTT.